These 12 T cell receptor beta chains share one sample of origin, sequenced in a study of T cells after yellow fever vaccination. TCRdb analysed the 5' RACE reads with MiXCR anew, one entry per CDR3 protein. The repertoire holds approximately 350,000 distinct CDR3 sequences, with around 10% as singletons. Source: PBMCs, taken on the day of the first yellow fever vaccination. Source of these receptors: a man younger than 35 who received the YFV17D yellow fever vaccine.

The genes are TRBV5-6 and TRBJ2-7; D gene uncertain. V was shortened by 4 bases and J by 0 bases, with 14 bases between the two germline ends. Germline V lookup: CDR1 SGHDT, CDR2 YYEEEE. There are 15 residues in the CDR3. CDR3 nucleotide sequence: TGTGCCAGCAGCACCTCCGGGTTTAGCTCCTACGAGCAGTACGTC. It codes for CASSTSGFSSYEQYV.

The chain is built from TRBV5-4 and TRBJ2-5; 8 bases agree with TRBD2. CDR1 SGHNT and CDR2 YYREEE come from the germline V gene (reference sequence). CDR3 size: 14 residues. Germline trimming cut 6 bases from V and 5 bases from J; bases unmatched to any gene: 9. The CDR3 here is CASTKAGGGETQYF. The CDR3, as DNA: TGTGCCAGCACCAAGGCGGGGGGTGGGGAGACCCAGTACTTC.

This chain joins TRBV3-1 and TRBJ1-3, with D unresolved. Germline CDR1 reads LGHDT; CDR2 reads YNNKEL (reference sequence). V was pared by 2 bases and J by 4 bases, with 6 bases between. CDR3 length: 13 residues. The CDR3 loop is CASSQTNGNTIYF. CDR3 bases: TGTGCCAGCAGCCAAACCAACGGAAACACCATATATTTT.

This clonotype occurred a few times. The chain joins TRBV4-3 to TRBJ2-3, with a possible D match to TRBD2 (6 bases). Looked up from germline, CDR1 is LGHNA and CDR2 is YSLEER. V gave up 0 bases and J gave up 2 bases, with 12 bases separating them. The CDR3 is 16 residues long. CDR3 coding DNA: TGCGCCAGCAGCCAAGATCCGGGACTTTACACAGATACGCAGTATTTT. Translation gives CASSQDPGLYTDTQYF.

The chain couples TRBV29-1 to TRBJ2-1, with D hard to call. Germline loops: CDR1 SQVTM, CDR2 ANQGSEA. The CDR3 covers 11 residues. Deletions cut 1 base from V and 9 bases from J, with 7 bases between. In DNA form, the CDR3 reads TGCAGCGTTGAAGGGCGGACTGAGCAGTTCTTC. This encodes CSVEGRTEQFF.

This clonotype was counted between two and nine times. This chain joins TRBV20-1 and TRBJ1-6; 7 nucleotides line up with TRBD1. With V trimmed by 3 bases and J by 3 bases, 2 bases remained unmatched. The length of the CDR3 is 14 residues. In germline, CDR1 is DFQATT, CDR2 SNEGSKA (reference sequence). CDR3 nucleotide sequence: TGCAGTGCTAGTGACAGGGTCTATAATTCACCCCTCCACTTT. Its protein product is CSASDRVYNSPLHF.

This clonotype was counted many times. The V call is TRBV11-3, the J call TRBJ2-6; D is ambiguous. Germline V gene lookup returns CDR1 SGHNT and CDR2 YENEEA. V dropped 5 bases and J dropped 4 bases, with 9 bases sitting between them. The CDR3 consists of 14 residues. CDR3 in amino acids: CASSPRSGANVLTF. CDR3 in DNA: TGTGCCAGCAGCCCCCGTAGCGGGGCCAACGTCCTGACTTTC.

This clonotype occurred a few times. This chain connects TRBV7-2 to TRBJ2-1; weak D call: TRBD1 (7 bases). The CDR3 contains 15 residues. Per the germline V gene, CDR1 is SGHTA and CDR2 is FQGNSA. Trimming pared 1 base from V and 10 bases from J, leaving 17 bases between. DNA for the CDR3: TGTGCCAGCAGCTTAGTTATCGGGGGCAGGGGGGAGCAGTTCTTC. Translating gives CASSLVIGGRGEQFF.

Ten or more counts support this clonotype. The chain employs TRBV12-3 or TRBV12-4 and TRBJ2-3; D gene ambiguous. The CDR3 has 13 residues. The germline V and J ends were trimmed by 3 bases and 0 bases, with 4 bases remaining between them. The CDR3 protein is CASSFLSTDTQYF. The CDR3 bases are TGTGCCAGCAGTTTTCTCAGCACAGATACGCAGTATTTT.

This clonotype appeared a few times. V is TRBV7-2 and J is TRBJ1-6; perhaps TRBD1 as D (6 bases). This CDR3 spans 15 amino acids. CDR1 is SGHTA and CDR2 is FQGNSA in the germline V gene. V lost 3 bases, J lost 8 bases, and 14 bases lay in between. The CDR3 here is CASSFRGSSHSPLHF. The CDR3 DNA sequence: TGTGCCAGCAGCTTTAGGGGGTCTAGTCATTCACCCCTCCACTTT.

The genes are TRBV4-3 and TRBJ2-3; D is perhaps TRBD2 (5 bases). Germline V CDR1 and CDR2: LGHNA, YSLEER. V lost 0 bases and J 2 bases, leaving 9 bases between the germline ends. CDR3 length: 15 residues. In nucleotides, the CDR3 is TGCGCCAGCAGCCAAGATAGTGGACTCACAGATACGCAGTATTTT. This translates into CASSQDSGLTDTQYF.

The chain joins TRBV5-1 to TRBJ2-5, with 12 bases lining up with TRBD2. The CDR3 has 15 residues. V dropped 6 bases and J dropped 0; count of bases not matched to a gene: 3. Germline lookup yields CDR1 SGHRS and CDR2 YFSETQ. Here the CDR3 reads CASTRLAGDQETQYF. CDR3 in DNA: TGCGCCAGCACAAGACTAGCGGGGGACCAAGAGACCCAGTACTTC.